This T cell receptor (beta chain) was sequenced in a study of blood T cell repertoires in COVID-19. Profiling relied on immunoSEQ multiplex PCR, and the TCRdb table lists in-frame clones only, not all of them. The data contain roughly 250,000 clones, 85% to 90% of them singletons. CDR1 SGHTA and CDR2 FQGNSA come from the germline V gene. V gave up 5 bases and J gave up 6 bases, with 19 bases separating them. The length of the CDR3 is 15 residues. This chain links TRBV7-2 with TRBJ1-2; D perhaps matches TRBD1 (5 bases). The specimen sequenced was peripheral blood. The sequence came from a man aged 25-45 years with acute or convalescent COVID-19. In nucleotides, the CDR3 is TGTGCCAGCAGCCCCGGGCGAGGCAGGGAAGATGGCTACACCTTC. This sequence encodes CASSPGRGREDGYTF.